A single count supports the clone carrying this TCR beta chain. The data are from a study of blood T cell repertoires in COVID-19. The wider study: Collection of acute and convalescent COVID-19 samples took place in the United States, Italy and Spain. In each case, the material was cDNA or gDNA derived from T cells, B-cell-depleted T cells, or PBMCs.

CDR3 size: 14 residues. V lost 4 bases and J lost 3, with 13 bases in between. Per the germline V gene, CDR1 is LGHDT and CDR2 is YNNKEL (reference sequence). The authors' processing: Amplified reference gene primers provided the basis for estimating nucleated cell counts. Assay: immunoSEQ multiplex PCR; the TCRdb copy retains only in-frame clones and omits some. The V and J calls and the clone size are those of that table, but D and trimming were determined from the DNA. This sample has about 150,000 clones; around 83% occur once, and the top ten carry approximately 32%. V gene TRBV3-1 (or the pseudogene TRBV3-2) combines with J gene TRBJ2-7, with D possibly matching TRBD1 (5 bases). The sample comprised peripheral blood. This TCR was sampled from a woman aged 55-75 years with acute or convalescent COVID-19. Here the CDR3 DNA reads TGTGCCAGCAGCCGTGGTGACAGAGACTACGAGCAGTACTTC. Its translation: CASSRGDRDYEQYF.